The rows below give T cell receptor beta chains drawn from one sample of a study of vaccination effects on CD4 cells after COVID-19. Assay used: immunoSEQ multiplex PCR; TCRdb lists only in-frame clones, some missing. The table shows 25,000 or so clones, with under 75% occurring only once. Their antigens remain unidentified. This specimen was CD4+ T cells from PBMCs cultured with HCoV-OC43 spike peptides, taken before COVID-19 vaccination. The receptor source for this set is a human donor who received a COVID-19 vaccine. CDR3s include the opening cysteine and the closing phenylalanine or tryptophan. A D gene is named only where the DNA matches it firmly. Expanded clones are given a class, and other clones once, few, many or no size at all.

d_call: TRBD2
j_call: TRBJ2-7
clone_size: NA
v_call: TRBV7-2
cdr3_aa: CASSLWTSYEQYF
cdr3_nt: TGTGCCAGCAGCCTCTGGACTAGTTACGAGCAGTACTTC

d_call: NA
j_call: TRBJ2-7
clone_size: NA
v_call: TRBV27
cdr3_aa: CASSLSELGWDGSYEQYF
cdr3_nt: TGTGCCAGCAGTTTATCGGAGTTGGGCTGGGACGGTTCCTACGAGCAGTACTTC

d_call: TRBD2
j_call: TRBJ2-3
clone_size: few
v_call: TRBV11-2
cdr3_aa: CASSMGLAGAPNTQYF
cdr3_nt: TGTGCCAGCAGCATGGGACTAGCGGGAGCCCCGAATACGCAGTATTTT

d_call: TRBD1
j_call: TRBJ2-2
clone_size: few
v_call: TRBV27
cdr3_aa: CASRPSLGQGANTGELFF
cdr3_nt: TGTGCCAGCAGACCTAGTTTGGGCCAGGGGGCGAACACCGGGGAGCTGTTTTTT

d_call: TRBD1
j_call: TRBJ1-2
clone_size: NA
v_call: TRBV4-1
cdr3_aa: CASSPTDRGGYGYTF
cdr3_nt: TGCGCCAGCAGCCCTACAGACAGGGGCGGCTATGGCTACACCTTC

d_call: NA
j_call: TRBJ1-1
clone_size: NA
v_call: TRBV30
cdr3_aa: CAWSLTHTEAFF
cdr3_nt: TGTGCCTGGAGTTTGACCCACACTGAAGCTTTCTTT

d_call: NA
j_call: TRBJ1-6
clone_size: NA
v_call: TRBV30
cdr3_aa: CAWSVLDRDNSPLHF
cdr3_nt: TGTGCCTGGAGTGTATTGGACCGGGATAATTCACCCCTCCACTTT

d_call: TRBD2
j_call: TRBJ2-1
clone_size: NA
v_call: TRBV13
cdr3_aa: CASSLDQREPERGEQFF
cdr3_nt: TGTGCCAGCAGCTTAGACCAGCGGGAACCCGAACGGGGTGAGCAGTTCTTC

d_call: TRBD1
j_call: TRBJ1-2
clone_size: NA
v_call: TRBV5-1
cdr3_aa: CASSPRDRHNYGYTF
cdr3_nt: TGCGCCAGCAGCCCACGGGACAGGCATAACTATGGCTACACCTTC

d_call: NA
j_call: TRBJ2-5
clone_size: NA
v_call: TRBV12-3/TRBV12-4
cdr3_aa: CASSLRETQYF
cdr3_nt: TGTGCCAGCAGTTTGAGAGAGACCCAGTACTTC

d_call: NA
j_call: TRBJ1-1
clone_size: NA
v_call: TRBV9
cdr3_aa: CASSVGSFDEAFF
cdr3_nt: TGTGCCAGCAGCGTAGGATCGTTTGATGAAGCTTTCTTT

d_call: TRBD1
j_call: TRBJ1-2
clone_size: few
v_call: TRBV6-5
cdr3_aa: CASRAGGDRYGYTF
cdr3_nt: TGTGCCAGCAGGGCAGGGGGCGATAGATATGGCTACACCTTC

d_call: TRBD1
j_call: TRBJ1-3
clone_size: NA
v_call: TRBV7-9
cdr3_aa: CASSSDRGRTVDTIYF
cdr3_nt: TGTGCCAGCAGCTCCGACAGGGGAAGAACTGTCGACACCATATATTTT

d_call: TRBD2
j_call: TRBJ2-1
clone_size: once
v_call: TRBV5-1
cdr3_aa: CASSLKTSGGYNEQFF
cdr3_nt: TGCGCCAGCAGCTTAAAGACTAGCGGGGGGTACAATGAGCAGTTCTTC

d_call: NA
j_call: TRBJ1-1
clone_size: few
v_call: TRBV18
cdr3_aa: CASSLQPMNTEAFF
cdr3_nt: TGTGCCAGCTCACTTCAGCCCATGAACACTGAAGCTTTCTTT

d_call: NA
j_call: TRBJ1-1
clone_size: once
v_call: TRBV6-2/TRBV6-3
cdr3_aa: CASSPRNTEAFF
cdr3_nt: TGTGCCAGCAGTCCCCGGAACACTGAAGCTTTCTTT

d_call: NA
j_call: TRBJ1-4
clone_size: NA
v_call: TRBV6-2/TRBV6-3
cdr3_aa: CASSRPGTWDEKLFF
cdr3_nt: TGTGCCAGCAGCCGACCAGGGACTTGGGATGAAAAACTGTTTTTT

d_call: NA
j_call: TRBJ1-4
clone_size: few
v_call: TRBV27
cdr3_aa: CASSSQGVGEKLFF
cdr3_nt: TGTGCCAGCAGTAGTCAGGGTGTGGGCGAAAAACTGTTTTTT

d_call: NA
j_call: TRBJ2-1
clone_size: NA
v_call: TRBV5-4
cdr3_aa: CASSLSRGYYNEQFF
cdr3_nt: TGTGCCAGCAGCTTGAGTAGGGGTTACTACAATGAGCAGTTCTTC

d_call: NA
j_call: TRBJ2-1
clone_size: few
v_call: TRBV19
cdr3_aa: CASSIGWMNEQFF
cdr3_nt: TGTGCCAGTAGTATAGGATGGATGAATGAGCAGTTCTTC

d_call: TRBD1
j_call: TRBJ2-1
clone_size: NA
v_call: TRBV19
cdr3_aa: CASSIDSLQGANEQFF
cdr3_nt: TGTGCCAGTAGTATAGATTCGTTGCAGGGGGCCAATGAGCAGTTCTTC

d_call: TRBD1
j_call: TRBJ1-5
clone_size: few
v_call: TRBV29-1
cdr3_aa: CSVAGTGGQPQHF
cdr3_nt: TGCAGCGTTGCTGGGACAGGGGGACAGCCCCAGCATTTT